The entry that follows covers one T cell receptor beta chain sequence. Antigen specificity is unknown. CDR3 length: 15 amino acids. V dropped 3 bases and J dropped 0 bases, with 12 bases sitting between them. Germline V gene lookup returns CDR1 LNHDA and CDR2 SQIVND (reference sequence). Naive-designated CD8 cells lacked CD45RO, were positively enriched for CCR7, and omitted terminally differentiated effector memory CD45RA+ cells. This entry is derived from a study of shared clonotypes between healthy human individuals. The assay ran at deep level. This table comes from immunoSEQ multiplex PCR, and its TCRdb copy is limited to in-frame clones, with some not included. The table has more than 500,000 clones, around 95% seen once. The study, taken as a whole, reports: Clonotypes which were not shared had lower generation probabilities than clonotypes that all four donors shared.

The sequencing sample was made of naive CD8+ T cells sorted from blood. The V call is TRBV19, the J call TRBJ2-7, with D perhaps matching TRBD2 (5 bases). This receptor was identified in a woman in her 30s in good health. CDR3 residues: CASSIFAGLSYEQYF. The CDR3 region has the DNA TGTGCCAGTAGTATTTTTGCGGGCCTCTCCTACGAGCAGTACTTC.